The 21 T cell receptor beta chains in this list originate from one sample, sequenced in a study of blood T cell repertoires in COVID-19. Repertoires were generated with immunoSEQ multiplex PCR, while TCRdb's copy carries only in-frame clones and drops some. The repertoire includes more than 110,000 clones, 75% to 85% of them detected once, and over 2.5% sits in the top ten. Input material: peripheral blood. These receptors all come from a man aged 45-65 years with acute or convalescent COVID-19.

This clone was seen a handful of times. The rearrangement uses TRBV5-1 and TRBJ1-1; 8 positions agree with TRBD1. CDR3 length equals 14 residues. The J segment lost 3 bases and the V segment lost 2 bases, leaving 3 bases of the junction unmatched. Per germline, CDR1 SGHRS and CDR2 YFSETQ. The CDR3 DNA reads TGCGCCAGCAGCTTAACAGGGGGGGACACTGAAGCTTTCTTT. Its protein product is CASSLTGGDTEAFF.

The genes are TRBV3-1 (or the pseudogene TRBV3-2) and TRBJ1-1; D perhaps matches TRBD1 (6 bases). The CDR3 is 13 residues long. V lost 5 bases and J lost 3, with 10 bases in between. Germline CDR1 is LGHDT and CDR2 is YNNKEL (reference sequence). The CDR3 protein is CASSAQGDTEAFF. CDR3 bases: TGTGCCAGCAGCGCACAGGGTGACACTGAAGCTTTCTTT.

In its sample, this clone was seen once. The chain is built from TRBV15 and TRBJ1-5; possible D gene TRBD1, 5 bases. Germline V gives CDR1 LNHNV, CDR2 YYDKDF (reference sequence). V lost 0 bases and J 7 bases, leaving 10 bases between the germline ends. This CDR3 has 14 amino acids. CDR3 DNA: TGTGCCACCAGCAGAGATCCCCCAGGGCAGCCCCAGCATTTT. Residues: CATSRDPPGQPQHF.

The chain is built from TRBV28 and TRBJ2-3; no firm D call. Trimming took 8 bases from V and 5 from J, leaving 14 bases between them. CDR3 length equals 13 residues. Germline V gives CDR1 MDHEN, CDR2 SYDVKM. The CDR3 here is CASAGPFIDTQYF. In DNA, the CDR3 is TGTGCCAGCGCTGGGCCATTCATAGATACGCAGTATTTT.

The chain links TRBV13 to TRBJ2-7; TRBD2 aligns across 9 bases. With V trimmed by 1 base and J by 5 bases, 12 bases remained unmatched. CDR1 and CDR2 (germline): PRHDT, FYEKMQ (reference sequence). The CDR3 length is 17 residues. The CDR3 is CASSLDRPREGPNEQYF. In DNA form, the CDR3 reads TGTGCCAGCAGCTTAGACAGGCCGCGGGAGGGCCCCAACGAGCAGTACTTC. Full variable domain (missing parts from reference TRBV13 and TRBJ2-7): AAGVIQSPRHLIKEKRETATLKCYPIPRHDTVYWYQQGPGQDPQFLISFYEKMQSDKGSIPDRFSAQQFSDYHSELNMSSLELGDSALYFCASSLDRPREGPNEQYFGPGTRLTVT.

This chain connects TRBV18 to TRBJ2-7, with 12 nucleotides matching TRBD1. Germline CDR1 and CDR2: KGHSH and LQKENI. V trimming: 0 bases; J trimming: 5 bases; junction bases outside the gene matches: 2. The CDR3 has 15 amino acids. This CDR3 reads CASSPPGQGAHEQYF. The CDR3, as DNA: TGTGCCAGCTCACCACCGGGACAGGGGGCCCACGAGCAGTACTTC.

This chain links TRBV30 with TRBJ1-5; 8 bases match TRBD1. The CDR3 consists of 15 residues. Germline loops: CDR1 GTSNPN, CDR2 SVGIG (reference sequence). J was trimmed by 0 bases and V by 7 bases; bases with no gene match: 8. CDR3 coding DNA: TGTGCCTTTCAAGGACAGGGTTATAGCAATCAGCCCCAGCATTTT. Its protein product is CAFQGQGYSNQPQHF.

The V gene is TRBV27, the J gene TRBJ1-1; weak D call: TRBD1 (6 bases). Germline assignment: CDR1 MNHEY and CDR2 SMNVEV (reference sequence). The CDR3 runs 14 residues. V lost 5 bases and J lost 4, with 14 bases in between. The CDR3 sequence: CASSQGLVGTEAFF. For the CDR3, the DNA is TGTGCCAGCAGTCAGGGGTTGGTTGGCACTGAAGCTTTCTTT.

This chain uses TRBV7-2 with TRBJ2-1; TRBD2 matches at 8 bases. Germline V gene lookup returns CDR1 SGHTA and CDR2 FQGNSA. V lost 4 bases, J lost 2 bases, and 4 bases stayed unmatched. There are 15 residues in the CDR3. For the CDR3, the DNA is TGTGCCAGCAGCTACAGCGGGAGAACCTACAATGAGCAGTTCTTC. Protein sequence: CASSYSGRTYNEQFF.

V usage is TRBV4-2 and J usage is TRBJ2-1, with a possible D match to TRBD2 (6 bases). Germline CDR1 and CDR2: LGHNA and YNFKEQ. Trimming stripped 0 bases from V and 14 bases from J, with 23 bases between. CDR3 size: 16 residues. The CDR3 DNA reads TGTGCCAGCAGCCAAGACCGCACCTCTAGCGCCCCGGGGGAGTTCTTC. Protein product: CASSQDRTSSAPGEFF.

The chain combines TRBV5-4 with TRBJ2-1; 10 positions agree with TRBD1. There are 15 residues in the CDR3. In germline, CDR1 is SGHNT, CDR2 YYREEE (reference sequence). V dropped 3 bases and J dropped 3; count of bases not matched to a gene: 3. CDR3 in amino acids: CASSSGTGVYNEQFF. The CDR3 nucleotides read TGTGCCAGCAGCTCCGGGACAGGGGTCTACAATGAGCAGTTCTTC.

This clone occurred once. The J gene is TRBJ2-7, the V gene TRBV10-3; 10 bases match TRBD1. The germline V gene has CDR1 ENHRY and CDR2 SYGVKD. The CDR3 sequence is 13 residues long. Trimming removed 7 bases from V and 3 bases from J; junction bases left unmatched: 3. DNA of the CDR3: TGTGCCATCATGGGGACAGGGGACTACGAGCAGTACTTC. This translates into CAIMGTGDYEQYF.

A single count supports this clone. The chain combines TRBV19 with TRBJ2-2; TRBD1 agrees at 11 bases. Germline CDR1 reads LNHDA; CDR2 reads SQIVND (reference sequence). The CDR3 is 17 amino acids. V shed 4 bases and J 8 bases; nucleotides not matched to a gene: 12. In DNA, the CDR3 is TGTGCCAGTAGTAGAGGGACAGGGGGAATGCCCACAGGGGAGCTGTTTTTT. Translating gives CASSRGTGGMPTGELFF. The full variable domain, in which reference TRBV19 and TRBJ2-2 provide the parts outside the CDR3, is DGGITQSPKYLFRKEGQNVTLSCEQNLNHDAMYWYRQDPGQGLRLIYYSQIVNDFQKGDIAEGYSVSREKKESFPLTVTSAQKNPTAFYLCASSRGTGGMPTGELFFGEGSRLTVL.

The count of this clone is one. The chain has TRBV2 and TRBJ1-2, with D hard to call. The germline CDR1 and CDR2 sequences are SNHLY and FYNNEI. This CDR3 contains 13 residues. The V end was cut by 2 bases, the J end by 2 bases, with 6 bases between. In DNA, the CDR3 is TGTGCCAGCAGTGAATCAGGAAACTATGGCTACACCTTC. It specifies CASSESGNYGYTF. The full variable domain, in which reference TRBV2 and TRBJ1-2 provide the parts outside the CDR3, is EPEVTQTPSHQVTQMGQEVILRCVPISNHLYFYWYRQILGQKVEFLVSFYNNEISEKSEIFDDQFSVERPDGSNFTLKIRSTKLEDSAMYFCASSESGNYGYTFGSGTRLTVV.

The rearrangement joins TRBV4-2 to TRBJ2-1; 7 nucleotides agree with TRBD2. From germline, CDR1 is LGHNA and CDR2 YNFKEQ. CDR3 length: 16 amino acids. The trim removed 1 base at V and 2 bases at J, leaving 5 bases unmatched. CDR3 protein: CASSQVLGLAYNEQFF. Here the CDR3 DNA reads TGTGCCAGCAGCCAAGTGTTAGGACTAGCCTACAATGAGCAGTTCTTC.

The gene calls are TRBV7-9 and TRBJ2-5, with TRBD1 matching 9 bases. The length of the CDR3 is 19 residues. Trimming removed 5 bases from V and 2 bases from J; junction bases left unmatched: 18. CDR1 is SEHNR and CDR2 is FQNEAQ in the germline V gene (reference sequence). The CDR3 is CASSPWGAGTGPLQETQYF. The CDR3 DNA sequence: TGTGCCAGCAGCCCGTGGGGAGCCGGGACAGGGCCCTTACAAGAGACCCAGTACTTC.

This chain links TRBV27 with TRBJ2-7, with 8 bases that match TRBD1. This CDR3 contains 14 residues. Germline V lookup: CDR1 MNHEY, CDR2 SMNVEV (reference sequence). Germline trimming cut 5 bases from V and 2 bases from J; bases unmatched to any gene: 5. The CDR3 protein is CASSIQGAAYEQYF. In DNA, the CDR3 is TGTGCCAGCAGTATCCAGGGGGCCGCCTACGAGCAGTACTTC.

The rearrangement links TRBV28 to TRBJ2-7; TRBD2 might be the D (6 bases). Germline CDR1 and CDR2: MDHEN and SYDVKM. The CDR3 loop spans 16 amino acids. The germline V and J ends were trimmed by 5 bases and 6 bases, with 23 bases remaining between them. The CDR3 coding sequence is TGTGCCAGCAGTCTCGGTGGGACTCATCGGAAGGGCGAGCAGTACTTC. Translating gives CASSLGGTHRKGEQYF.

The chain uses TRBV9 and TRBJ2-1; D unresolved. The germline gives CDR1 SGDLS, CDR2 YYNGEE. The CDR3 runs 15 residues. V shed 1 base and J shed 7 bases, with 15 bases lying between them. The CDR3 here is CASSVSRQPVNEQFF. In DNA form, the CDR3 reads TGTGCCAGCAGCGTATCCCGACAACCCGTAAATGAGCAGTTCTTC. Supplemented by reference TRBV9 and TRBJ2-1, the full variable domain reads DSGVTQTPKHLITATGQRVTLRCSPRSGDLSVYWYQQSLDQGLQFLIQYYNGEERAKGNILERFSAQQFPDLHSELNLSSLELGDSALYFCASSVSRQPVNEQFFGPGTRLTVL.

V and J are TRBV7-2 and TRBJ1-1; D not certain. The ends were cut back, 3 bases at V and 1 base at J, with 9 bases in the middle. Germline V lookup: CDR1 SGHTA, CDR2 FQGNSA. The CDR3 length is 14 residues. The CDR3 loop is CASSLAYSNTEAFF. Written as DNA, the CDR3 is TGTGCCAGCAGCTTGGCTTATTCGAACACTGAAGCTTTCTTT.

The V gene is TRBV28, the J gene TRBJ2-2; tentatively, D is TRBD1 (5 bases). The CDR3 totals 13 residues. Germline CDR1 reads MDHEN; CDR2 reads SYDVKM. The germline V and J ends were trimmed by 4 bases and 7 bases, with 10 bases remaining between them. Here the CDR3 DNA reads TGTGCCAGCAGTTCCAGGGTGAGCGGGGAGCTGTTTTTT. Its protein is CASSSRVSGELFF. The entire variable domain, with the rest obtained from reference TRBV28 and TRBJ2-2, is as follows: DVKVTQSSRYLVKRTGEKVFLECVQDMDHENMFWYRQDPGLGLRLIYFSYDVKMKEKGDIPEGYSVSREKKERFSLILESASTNQTSMYLCASSSRVSGELFFGEGSRLTVL.